This T cell receptor beta chain was captured in a study of T cells in Graves' hyperthyroidism and ophthalmopathy. The source material, RNA transcripts, was used to amplify TCR beta CDR3 regions. First-round RT-PCR targeting the TCR CDR3 was performed with the HTBI primer set. TCRdb reprocessed the multiplex PCR reads with MiXCR, giving one entry per CDR3 protein. The sample has some 510,000 distinct CDR3 sequences, roughly 46% seen once. Deletions cut 3 bases from V and 4 bases from J, with 13 bases between. The CDR3 spans 14 residues. Germline CDR1 and CDR2: SGDLS and YYNGEE. The sequence was collected from a woman between 18 and 30 years old with Graves' hyperthyroidism. The sequenced sample was peripheral blood or thyroid tissue (not recorded which). The J gene is TRBJ1-2, the V gene TRBV9; a weak D match, TRBD1 (6 bases). CDR3 DNA: TGTGCCAGCAGCGGGGTGGGGGCACCCTATGGCTACACCTTC. Protein sequence: CASSGVGAPYGYTF.